This T cell receptor (beta chain) was sequenced in a study of CD8 T cells in ankylosing spondylitis. General study findings and limits: One TCR beta motif, made up of roughly eight highly homologous variants, appeared characteristic of ankylosing spondylitis blood. Clones tied to disease were said to be significantly enriched in matched ankylosing spondylitis synovial fluid.

About this clonotype itself: Its antigen is as yet unknown.

By quantitative 5'-RACE with molecular barcodes, the TCR beta libraries were made. MiXCR, applied by TCRdb to the 5' RACE reads, yields one record per CDR3 protein. Of some 290,000 distinct CDR3 sequences detected, 20% appear once; the ten largest clones hold roughly 8%. Deletions cut 5 bases from V and 2 bases from J, with 9 bases between. There are 13 residues in the CDR3. Per germline, CDR1 SEHNR and CDR2 FQNEAQ (reference sequence). The sample consisted of blood, either unsorted or a sorted T cell fraction (not recorded which). The V and J genes are TRBV7-9 and TRBJ1-1, with unresolved D. This TCR derives from a male donor with ankylosing spondylitis or in good health (not recorded which). The chain's CDR3 is CASSRSANTEAFF. CDR3 nucleotide sequence: TGTGCCAGCAGCCGCTCGGCCAACACTGAAGCTTTCTTT. The full variable domain, rest sourced from reference TRBV7-9 and TRBJ1-1, is DTGVSQNPRHKITKRGQNVTFRCDPISEHNRLYWYRQTLGQGPEFLTYFQNEAQLEKSRLLSDRFSAERPKGSFSTLEIQRTEQGDSAMYLCASSRSANTEAFFGQGTRLTVV.